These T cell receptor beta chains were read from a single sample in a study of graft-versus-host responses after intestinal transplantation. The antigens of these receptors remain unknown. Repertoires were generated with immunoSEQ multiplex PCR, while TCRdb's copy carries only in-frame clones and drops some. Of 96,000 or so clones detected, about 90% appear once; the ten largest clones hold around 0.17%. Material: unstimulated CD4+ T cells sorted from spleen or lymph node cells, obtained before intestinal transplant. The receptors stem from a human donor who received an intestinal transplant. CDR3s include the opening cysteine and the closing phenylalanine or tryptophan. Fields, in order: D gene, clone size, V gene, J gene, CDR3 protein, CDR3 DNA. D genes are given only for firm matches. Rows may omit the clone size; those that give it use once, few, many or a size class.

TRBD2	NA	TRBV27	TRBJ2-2	CASSLRTSNTGELFF	TGTGCCAGCAGTTTAAGGACTAGCAACACCGGGGAGCTGTTTTTT
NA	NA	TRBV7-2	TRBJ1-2	CASSNSNYGYTF	TGTGCCAGCAGCAACAGTAACTATGGCTACACCTTC
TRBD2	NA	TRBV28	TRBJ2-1	CASRSGRVRNEQFF	TGTGCCAGCAGAAGCGGGAGGGTGCGTAATGAGCAGTTCTTC
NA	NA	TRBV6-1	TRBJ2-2	CASATSWNTGELFF	TGTGCCAGCGCCACTAGCTGGAACACCGGGGAGCTGTTTTTT
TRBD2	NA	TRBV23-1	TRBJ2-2	CASSQKKELAGDTGELFF	TGCGCCAGCAGTCAAAAAAAGGAACTAGCGGGAGACACCGGGGAGCTGTTTTTT
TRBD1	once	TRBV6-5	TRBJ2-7	CASSTGQSQYF	TGTGCCAGCAGTACGGGACAGAGTCAGTACTTC
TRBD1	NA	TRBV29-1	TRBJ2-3	CSVEEGQHTDTQYF	TGCAGCGTTGAAGAGGGACAGCACACAGATACGCAGTATTTT
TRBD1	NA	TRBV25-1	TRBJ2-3	CASVRQGAADTQYF	TGTGCCAGCGTTAGGCAGGGGGCAGCAGATACGCAGTATTTT
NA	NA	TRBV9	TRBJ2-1	CASSVSIGLGGVGEQFF	TGTGCCAGCAGCGTAAGCATAGGACTGGGCGGTGTCGGTGAGCAGTTCTTC
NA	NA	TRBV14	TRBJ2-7	CASSQGRPKRDEQYF	TGTGCCAGCAGCCAGGGCAGACCAAAGAGGGACGAGCAGTACTTC
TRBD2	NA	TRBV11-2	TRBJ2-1	CASSFWRDYDEQFF	TGTGCCAGCAGCTTTTGGCGGGACTACGATGAGCAGTTCTTC
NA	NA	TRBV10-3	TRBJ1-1	CAIRDTGNTEAFF	TGTGCCATCAGAGACACAGGGAACACTGAAGCTTTCTTT
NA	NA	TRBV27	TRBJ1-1	CASSLTGSTEAFF	TGTGCCAGCAGTCTAACAGGGAGCACTGAAGCTTTCTTT
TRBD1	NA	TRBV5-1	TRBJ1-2	CASSLTTGDYGYTF	TGCGCCAGCAGCTTGACCACAGGGGACTATGGCTACACCTTC
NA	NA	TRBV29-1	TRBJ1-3	CSAVAGTSRNTIYF	TGCAGCGCCGTAGCTGGGACAAGCCGAAACACCATATATTTT
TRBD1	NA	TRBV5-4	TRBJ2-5	CASSLEVQGVGETQYF	TGTGCCAGCAGCTTGGAGGTTCAGGGGGTTGGAGAGACCCAGTACTTC
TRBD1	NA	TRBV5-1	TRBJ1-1	CASSYNTGDMNEAFF	TGCGCCAGCAGCTACAATACAGGGGACATGAATGAAGCTTTCTTT
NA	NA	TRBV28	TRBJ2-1	CASSFRITGQGNNEQFF	TGTGCCAGCAGTTTCCGAATTACAGGGCAGGGGAACAATGAGCAGTTCTTC
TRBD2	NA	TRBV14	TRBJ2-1	CASSQASGYNEQFF	TGTGCCAGCAGCCAGGCTAGCGGATACAATGAGCAGTTCTTC
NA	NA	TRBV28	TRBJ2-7	CASSLGAVWEQYF	TGTGCCAGCAGTTTAGGGGCAGTTTGGGAGCAGTACTTC
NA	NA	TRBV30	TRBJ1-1	CAWNQELNTEAFF	TGTGCCTGGAATCAGGAACTGAACACTGAAGCTTTCTTT
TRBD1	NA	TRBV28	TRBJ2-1	CASSPRDRGNEQFF	TGTGCCAGCAGTCCCAGGGACAGGGGCAATGAGCAGTTCTTC
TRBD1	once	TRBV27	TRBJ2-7	CASSAGQGTLSYEQYF	TGTGCCAGCAGTGCGGGACAGGGTACCCTCTCCTACGAGCAGTACTTC
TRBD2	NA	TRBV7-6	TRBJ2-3	CASSLAGLAGNTDTQYF	TGTGCCAGCAGCTTAGCCGGACTAGCGGGAAACACAGATACGCAGTATTTT
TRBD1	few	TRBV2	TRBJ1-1	CASSARGPQNTEAFF	TGTGCCAGCTCCGCCAGGGGGCCCCAGAACACTGAAGCTTTCTTT
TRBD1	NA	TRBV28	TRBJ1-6	CASSPSGTGHSPLHF	TGTGCCAGCAGCCCTTCCGGGACAGGACATTCACCCCTCCACTTT
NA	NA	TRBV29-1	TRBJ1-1	CSVESSNTEAFF	TGCAGCGTTGAATCTTCGAACACTGAAGCTTTCTTT
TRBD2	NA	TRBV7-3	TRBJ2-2	CASSLMASGVAGELFF	TGTGCCAGCAGCTTAATGGCTAGCGGGGTTGCCGGGGAGCTGTTTTTT
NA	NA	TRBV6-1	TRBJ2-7	CASSLWRDEQYF	TGTGCCAGCAGCCTATGGAGGGACGAGCAGTACTTC
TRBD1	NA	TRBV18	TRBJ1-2	CASSPTGQGRLDYTF	TGTGCCAGCTCACCGACCGGACAGGGGCGACTCGACTACACCTTC
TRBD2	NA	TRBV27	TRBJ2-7	CASSPPGGYEQYF	TGTGCCAGCAGTCCCCCGGGAGGCTACGAGCAGTACTTC